This TCR beta chain was found in a study of shared clonotypes between healthy human individuals. Study findings and constraints: Larger richness was generally estimated for naive than memory subsets. Non-shared clonotypes displayed generation probabilities falling below those of clonotypes present in all four donors.

The V gene lost 5 bases and the J gene lost 5 bases, with 10 bases spanning the gap. Germline CDR1 is SGHRS and CDR2 is YFSETQ. The CDR3 covers 12 residues. In the case of this clone: Its antigen is as yet unknown.

Investigators spread the genomic DNA of each subset evenly over several immunoSEQ plates. Profiled with immunoSEQ multiplex PCR; TCRdb holds only in-frame clones, not every one. The repertoire holds some 2,400,000 clones, with 90% to 97% as singletons. The gene calls are TRBV5-1 and TRBJ2-5, with D perhaps TRBD2 (6 bases). The TCR sequence derives from a man between 18 and 35 years old in good health. Sequencing input: naive CD4+ T cells sorted from blood. Subset meaning: CD45RA+ positively selected. The CDR3 sequence: CASRDAGETQYF. CDR3 sequence (DNA): TGCGCCAGCAGGGACGCGGGGGAGACCCAGTACTTC.